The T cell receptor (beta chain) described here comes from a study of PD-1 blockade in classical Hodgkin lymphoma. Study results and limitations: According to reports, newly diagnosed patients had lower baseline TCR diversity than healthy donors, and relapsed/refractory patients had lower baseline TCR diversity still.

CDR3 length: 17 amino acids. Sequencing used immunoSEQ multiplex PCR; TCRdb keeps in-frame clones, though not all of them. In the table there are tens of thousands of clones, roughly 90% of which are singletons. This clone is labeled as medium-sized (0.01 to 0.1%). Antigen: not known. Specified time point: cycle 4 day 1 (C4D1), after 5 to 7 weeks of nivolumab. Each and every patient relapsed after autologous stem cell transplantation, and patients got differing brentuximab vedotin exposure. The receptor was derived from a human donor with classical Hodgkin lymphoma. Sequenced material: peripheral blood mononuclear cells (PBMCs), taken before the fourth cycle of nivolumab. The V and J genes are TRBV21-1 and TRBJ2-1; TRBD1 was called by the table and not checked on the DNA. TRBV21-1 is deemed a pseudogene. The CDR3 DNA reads TGTGCCAGCAGCAAAGGGTTCCAGGGGTCTCGCTACAATGAGCAGTTCTTC. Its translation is CASSKGFQGSRYNEQFF.